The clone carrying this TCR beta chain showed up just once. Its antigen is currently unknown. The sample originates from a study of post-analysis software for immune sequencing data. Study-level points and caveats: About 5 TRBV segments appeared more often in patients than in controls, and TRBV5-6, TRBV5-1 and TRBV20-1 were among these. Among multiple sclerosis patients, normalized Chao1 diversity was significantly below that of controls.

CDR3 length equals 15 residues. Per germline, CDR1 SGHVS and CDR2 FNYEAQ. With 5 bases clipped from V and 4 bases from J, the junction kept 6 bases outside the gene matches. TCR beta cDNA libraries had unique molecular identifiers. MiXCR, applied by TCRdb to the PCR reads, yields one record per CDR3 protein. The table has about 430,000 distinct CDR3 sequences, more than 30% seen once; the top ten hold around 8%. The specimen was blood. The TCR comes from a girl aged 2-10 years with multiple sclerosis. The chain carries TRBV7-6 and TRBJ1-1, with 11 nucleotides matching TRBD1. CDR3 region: CASSGTGGGFTEAFF. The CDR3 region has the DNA TGTGCCAGCAGCGGGACAGGGGGAGGTTTCACTGAAGCTTTCTTT.